This T cell receptor beta chain originates from a study of patients and donors after allogeneic stem cell transplantation. V gave up 6 bases and J gave up 4 bases, with 13 bases separating them. CDR3 length: 14 residues. TCRdb recomputed calls from the RT-PCR reads with MiXCR, one row per CDR3 protein. The sample holds tens of thousands of distinct CDR3 sequences, roughly 48% seen once. The sequenced sample was blood, either unsorted or a sorted T cell fraction (not recorded which). The chain uses TRBV12-3 or TRBV12-4 and TRBJ1-3; D possibly corresponds to TRBD1 (6 bases). The source is a human donor who was either an allogeneic HSCT recipient or a stem cell or donor lymphocyte infusion donor (not recorded which). It is not recorded whose cells these are; they may come from a transplant donor. CDR3 coding DNA: TGTGCCAGCAGCCCCCGGGGGGGCGGAAACACCATATATTTT. It yields the protein CASSPRGGGNTIYF.